The source of this T cell receptor beta chain is a study of cytomegalovirus exposure and HLA in healthy donors. Study-wide background: Sequencing of around 200 million T cells in an earlier analysis found 100 million or so unique TCR beta sequences. Broader study findings: Most TCR beta V segments were productive about 90% or about 30% of the time in an earlier analysis. TCR beta chain V- and J-gene trimming was linked, in a later analysis, to a missense variant in DCLRE1C.

About this clone itself: Its specificity is unknown.

Use of 60 Vbeta and 13 Jbeta primers characterized the PCR. The protocol was immunoSEQ multiplex PCR, while the TCRdb copy is restricted to in-frame clones and leaves out a portion. The sample consists of about 98,000 clones, 50% to 70% of them appearing once. Material: PBMCs. This receptor was obtained from a human donor in good health.

CDR3 amino acids: CASSLWGGRGGGGIQYF. The CDR3 nucleotides read TGTGCCAGCAGTTTATGGGGCGGGAGAGGAGGGGGGGGCATTCAGTACTTC. The chain recombines TRBV27 with TRBJ2-4; the D gene is possibly TRBD2 (7 bases). Germline CDR1 and CDR2: MNHEY and SMNVEV (reference sequence). The CDR3 length is 17 residues. The germline V and J ends were trimmed by 1 base and 9 bases, with 22 bases remaining between them.